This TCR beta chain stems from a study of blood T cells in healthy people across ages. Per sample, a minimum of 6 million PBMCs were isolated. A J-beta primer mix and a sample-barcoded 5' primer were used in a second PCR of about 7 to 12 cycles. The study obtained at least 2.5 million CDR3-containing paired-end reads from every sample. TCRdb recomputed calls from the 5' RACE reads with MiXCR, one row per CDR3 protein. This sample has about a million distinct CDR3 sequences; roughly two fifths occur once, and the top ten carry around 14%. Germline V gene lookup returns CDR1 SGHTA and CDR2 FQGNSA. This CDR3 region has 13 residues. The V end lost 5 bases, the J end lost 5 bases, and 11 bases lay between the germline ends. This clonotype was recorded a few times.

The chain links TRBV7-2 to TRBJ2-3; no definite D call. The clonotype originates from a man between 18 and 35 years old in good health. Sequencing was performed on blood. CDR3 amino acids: CASSPRAGDTQYF. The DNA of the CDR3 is TGTGCCAGCAGCCCACGAGCAGGAGATACGCAGTATTTT.